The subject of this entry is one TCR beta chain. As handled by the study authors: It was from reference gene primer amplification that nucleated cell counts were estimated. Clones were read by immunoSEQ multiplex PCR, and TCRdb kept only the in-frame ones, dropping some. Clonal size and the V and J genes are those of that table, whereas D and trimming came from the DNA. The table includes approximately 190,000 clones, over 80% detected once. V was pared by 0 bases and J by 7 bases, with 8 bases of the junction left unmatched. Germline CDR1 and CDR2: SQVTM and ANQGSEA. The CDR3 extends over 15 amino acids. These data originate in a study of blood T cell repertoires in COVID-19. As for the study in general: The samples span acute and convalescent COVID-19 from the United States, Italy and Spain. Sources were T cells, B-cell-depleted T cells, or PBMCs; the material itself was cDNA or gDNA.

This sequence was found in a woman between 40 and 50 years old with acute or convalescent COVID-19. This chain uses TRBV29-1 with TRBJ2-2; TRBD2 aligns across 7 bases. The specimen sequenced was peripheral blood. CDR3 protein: CSVEDAAGDYGELFF. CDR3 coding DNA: TGCAGCGTTGAAGACGCCGCGGGGGATTACGGGGAGCTGTTTTTT.